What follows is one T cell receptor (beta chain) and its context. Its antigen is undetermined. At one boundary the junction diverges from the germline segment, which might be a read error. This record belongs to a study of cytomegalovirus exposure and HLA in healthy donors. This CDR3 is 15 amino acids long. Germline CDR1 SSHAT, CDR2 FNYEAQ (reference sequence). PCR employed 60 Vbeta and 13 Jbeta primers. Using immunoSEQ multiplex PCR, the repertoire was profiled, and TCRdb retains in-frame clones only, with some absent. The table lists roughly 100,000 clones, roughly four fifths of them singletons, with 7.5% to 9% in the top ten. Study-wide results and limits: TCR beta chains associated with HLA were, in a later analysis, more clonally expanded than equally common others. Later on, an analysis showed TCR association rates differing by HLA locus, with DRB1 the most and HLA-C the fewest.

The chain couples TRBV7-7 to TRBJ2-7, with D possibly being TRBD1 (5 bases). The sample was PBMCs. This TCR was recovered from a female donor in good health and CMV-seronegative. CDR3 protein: CASSLGAGHGYEQYF. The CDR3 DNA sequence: TGTGCTAGCAGCTTAGGGGCAGGTCATGGCTACGAGCAGTACTTC.